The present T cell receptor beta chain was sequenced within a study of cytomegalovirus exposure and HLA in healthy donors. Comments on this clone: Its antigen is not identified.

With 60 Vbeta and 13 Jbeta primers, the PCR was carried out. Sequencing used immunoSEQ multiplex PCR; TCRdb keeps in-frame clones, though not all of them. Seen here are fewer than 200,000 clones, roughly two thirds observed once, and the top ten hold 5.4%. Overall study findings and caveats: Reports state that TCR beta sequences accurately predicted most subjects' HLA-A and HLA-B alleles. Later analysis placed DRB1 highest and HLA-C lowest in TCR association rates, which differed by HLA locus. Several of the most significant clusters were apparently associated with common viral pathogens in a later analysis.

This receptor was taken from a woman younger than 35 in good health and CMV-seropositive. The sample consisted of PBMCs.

The CDR3 here is CASSFQGPTEAFF. The CDR3 region has the DNA TGTGCCAGCAGTTTTCAGGGTCCCACTGAAGCTTTCTTT. V and J are TRBV28 and TRBJ1-1; D is perhaps TRBD1 (5 bases). Trimming removed 3 bases from V and 4 bases from J, with 9 bases in between. This CDR3 comprises 13 residues. CDR1 is MDHEN and CDR2 is SYDVKM in the germline V gene.